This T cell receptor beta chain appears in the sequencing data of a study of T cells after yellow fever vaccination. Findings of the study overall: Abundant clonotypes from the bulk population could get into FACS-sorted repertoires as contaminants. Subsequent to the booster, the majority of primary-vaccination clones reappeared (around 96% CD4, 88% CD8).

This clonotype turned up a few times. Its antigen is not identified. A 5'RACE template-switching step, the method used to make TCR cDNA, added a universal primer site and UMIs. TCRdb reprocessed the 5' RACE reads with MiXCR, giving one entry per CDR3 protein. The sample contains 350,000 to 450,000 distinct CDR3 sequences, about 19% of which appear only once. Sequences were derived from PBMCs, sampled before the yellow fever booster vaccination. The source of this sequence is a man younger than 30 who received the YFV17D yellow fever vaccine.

The CDR3 protein is CSAPTATHQETQYF. DNA of the CDR3: TGCAGTGCACCGACGGCTACACACCAAGAGACCCAGTACTTC. The chain employs TRBV20-1 and TRBJ2-5; no clear D gene. The germline V gene encodes CDR1 DFQATT and CDR2 SNEGSKA (reference sequence). Trimming stripped 6 bases from V and 0 bases from J, with 14 bases between. This CDR3 spans 14 amino acids.